The 26 T cell receptor beta chains below come from one sample, sequenced in a study of T cell responses to AZD1222 COVID-19 vaccine. Profiling relied on immunoSEQ multiplex PCR, and the TCRdb table lists in-frame clones only, not all of them. The table lists tens of thousands of clones, approximately 90% of them singletons. Sample: peripheral blood, taken 28 days after the second AZD1222 dose. These TCRs come from an adult who received the AZD1222 COVID-19 vaccine.

In its sample, this clone was seen once. The chain couples TRBV2 to TRBJ2-3; 7 bases line up with TRBD2. Trimming at V came to 4 bases and at J to 7 bases, leaving 14 bases not matched to a gene. Germline V lookup: CDR1 SNHLY, CDR2 FYNNEI. This CDR3 spans 16 amino acids. The CDR3 loop reads CASSASVLAARHTQYF. In DNA form, the CDR3 reads TGTGCCAGCAGTGCATCTGTGCTAGCGGCCCGGCATACGCAGTATTTT.

V is TRBV6-6 and J is TRBJ2-1; the match to TRBD2 covers 7 bases. Trimming at V came to 8 bases and at J to 5 bases, leaving 9 bases not matched to a gene. Germline assignment: CDR1 MNHNY and CDR2 SVGAGI (reference sequence). CDR3 length: 14 residues. CDR3 sequence: CASRDYPRDNEQFF. CDR3 DNA: TGTGCCAGCCGGGACTACCCGAGAGACAATGAGCAGTTCTTC.

The V and J genes are TRBV6-1 and TRBJ1-2; weak D call: TRBD1 (5 bases). CDR3 length equals 15 residues. The V gene lost 0 bases and the J gene lost 2 bases, with 10 bases spanning the gap. Germline V gene sequence: CDR1 MNHNS, CDR2 SASEGT. CDR3 nucleotide sequence: TGTGCCAGCAGTGAAGCTATCGGGGGGAACTATGGCTACACCTTC. It translates to CASSEAIGGNYGYTF.

The chain has TRBV6-5 and TRBJ2-3, with a possible D match to TRBD1 (6 bases). The germline gives CDR1 MNHEY, CDR2 SVGAGI. The CDR3 length is 15 residues. Trimming left V 5 bases short and J 0 bases short, with 12 bases between. CDR3 in amino acids: CASSTYQGSTDTQYF. CDR3 bases: TGTGCCAGCAGTACTTACCAGGGGAGCACAGATACGCAGTATTTT.

This chain joins TRBV18 and TRBJ1-3; D remains ambiguous. In germline, CDR1 is KGHSH, CDR2 LQKENI. Trimming removed 0 bases from V and 4 bases from J, with 13 bases in between. This CDR3 contains 16 residues. Here the CDR3 reads CASSPPPGLSGNTIYF. DNA of the CDR3: TGTGCCAGCTCACCACCCCCGGGATTGTCAGGAAACACCATATATTTT.

The chain uses TRBV4-3 and TRBJ2-2; 8 bases fit TRBD2. Unmatched junction bases numbered 6, after V lost 2 bases and J lost 4 bases. The CDR3 has 16 amino acids. Germline loops: CDR1 LGHNA, CDR2 YSLEER. The CDR3 reads CASSQPPGLGTGELFF. CDR3 nucleotides: TGCGCCAGCAGCCAACCTCCGGGACTAGGCACCGGGGAGCTGTTTTTT.

This clone was detected once. The V gene is TRBV6-4, the J gene TRBJ1-2; 8 bases match TRBD1. V shed 4 bases, J shed 4 bases, and the junction held 8 bases outside the gene matches. Germline CDR1 reads MRHNA; CDR2 reads SNTAGT. CDR3 size: 15 residues. CDR3 DNA: TGTGCCAGCAGTGCCTCCGGGACAGGCCGCTATGGCTACACCTTC. Protein product: CASSASGTGRYGYTF.

The J gene is TRBJ2-1, the V gene TRBV25-1, with 9 bases aligning to TRBD2. J lost 4 bases, V lost 5 bases, and 15 bases had no gene match. The germline CDR1 and CDR2 sequences are MGHDK and SYGVNS. This CDR3 has 18 amino acids. CDR3 amino acids: CASSPHASGASLYNEQFF. The CDR3 region has the DNA TGTGCCAGCAGTCCACACGCTAGCGGGGCCTCTTTATACAATGAGCAGTTCTTC. Combining the CDR3 with reference TRBV25-1 and TRBJ2-1 gives the whole variable domain EADIYQTPRYLVIGTGKKITLECSQTMGHDKMYWYQQDPGMELHLIHYSYGVNSTEKGDLSSESTVSRIRTEHFPLTLESARPSHTSQYLCASSPHASGASLYNEQFFGPGTRLTVL.

The V and J genes are TRBV4-1 and TRBJ1-1; no firm D call. CDR1 and CDR2 from the germline V gene are MGHRA and YSYEKL. The CDR3 contains 17 residues. The V end was cut by 0 bases, the J end by 0 bases, with 14 bases between. In DNA, the CDR3 is TGCGCCAGCAGCCAAGACTCTCGCACAGTCATGAACACTGAAGCTTTCTTT. Its protein product is CASSQDSRTVMNTEAFF.

The chain recombines TRBV27 with TRBJ1-4; 9 bases line up with TRBD1. V lost 6 bases to trimming and J lost 8 bases; unmatched junction nucleotides: 13. Germline V gives CDR1 MNHEY, CDR2 SMNVEV (reference sequence). The CDR3 runs to 16 residues. This chain's CDR3 is CASRPGTGTGFEKLFF. The CDR3 DNA sequence: TGTGCCAGCAGGCCGGGTACCGGGACAGGGTTCGAAAAACTGTTTTTT.

This rearrangement joins TRBV29-1 to TRBJ1-4; 7 nucleotides align to TRBD1. The germline CDR1 and CDR2 sequences are SQVTM and ANQGSEA. The ends lost 6 bases at V and 0 bases at J; junction bases unmatched: 7. The CDR3 is made up of 15 amino acids. CDR3 sequence: CSVQGTGPTNEKLFF. DNA for the CDR3: TGCAGCGTACAGGGGACCGGCCCAACTAATGAAAAACTGTTTTTT.

The chain joins TRBV30 to TRBJ1-5; perhaps TRBD1 as D (5 bases). V was clipped by 5 bases and J by 7 bases, with 18 bases between them. Germline V CDR1 and CDR2: GTSNPN, SVGIG (reference sequence). The CDR3 is 14 residues long. This CDR3 is CAWGAGQARQPQHF. DNA of the CDR3: TGTGCCTGGGGAGCGGGGCAGGCGAGGCAGCCCCAGCATTTT.

This chain joins TRBV7-8 and TRBJ2-7, with 8 bases matching TRBD1. The CDR3 consists of 16 residues. Germline-derived CDR1 and CDR2 are SGHVS and FQNEAQ. Trimming at V came to 3 bases and at J to 1 base, leaving 8 bases not matched to a gene. For the CDR3, the DNA is TGTGCCAGCAGCTTTGGGACAGGTCTCACATCCTACGAGCAGTACTTC. Translated: CASSFGTGLTSYEQYF. Complete variable domain (other parts from reference TRBV7-8 and TRBJ2-7): GAGVSQSPRYKVAKRGQDVALRCDPISGHVSLFWYQQALGQGPEFLTYFQNEAQLDKSGLPSDRFFAERPEGSVSTLKIQRTQQEDSAVYLCASSFGTGLTSYEQYFGPGTRLTVT.

This clone has a handful of counts. The V gene is TRBV29-1, the J gene TRBJ2-1, with 7 bases matching TRBD2. Germline CDR1 reads SQVTM; CDR2 reads ANQGSEA. Trimming removed 5 bases from V and 4 bases from J; junction bases left unmatched: 5. This CDR3 is 13 amino acids long. CDR3 residues: CSVQGGGYNEQFF. The CDR3, as DNA: TGCAGCGTTCAGGGCGGGGGATACAATGAGCAGTTCTTC.

Comments on this clone: The same CDR3 is also encoded by other DNA sequences in this sample. The DNA for the CDR3 is TGTGCCAGTAGTATAGGCACAGGGACCTACGAGCAGTACTTC. The encoded protein is CASSIGTGTYEQYF. The chain joins TRBV19 to TRBJ2-7; D possibly corresponds to TRBD1 (6 bases). The germline gives CDR1 LNHDA, CDR2 SQIVND (reference sequence). V lost 1 base, J lost 2 bases, and 9 bases lay in between. The CDR3 has 14 amino acids.

This sequence joins TRBV7-6 and TRBJ2-6; D might be TRBD1 (5 bases). Trimming stripped 5 bases from V and 0 bases from J, with 20 bases between. CDR1 is SGHVS and CDR2 is FNYEAQ in the germline V gene. The CDR3 totals 19 residues. CDR3 sequence reads: CASSPLARVVVSGANVLTF. The CDR3 nucleotides are TGTGCCAGCAGCCCCCTCGCCAGGGTTGTCGTCTCTGGGGCCAACGTCCTGACTTTC.

This clone was seen more than once but under ten times. The chain has TRBV24-1 and TRBJ2-1, with a tentative D call TRBD2 (6 bases). Germline V gene lookup returns CDR1 KGHDR and CDR2 SFDVKD. The V gene lost 9 bases and the J gene lost 15 bases, with 23 bases spanning the gap. The CDR3 covers 13 residues. This chain's CDR3 is CATLREAGPSPFF. DNA of the CDR3: TGTGCCACCCTTCGCGAGGCGGGGCCCTCGCCGTTCTTC.

The V call is TRBV9, the J call TRBJ1-1, with D maybe TRBD1 (6 bases). The V gene's germline CDR1 is SGDLS and CDR2 YYNGEE. V gave up 0 bases and J gave up 5 bases, with 8 bases separating them. The CDR3 consists of 13 residues. The CDR3 loop reads CASSVAGQTEAFF. The CDR3 DNA reads as TGTGCCAGCAGCGTAGCGGGACAAACTGAAGCTTTCTTT.

This clone has just one count. This sequence joins TRBV9 and TRBJ1-2, with D hard to call. Trimming cost V 3 bases and J 7 bases, with 13 bases left between them. Germline V lookup: CDR1 SGDLS, CDR2 YYNGEE. The CDR3 is 13 amino acids. The CDR3 DNA is TGTGCCAGCAGCGGGCAGGCCCGGGGTGGCTACACCTTC. Protein sequence: CASSGQARGGYTF.

This chain uses TRBV6-5 with TRBJ1-1; D uncertain. Trimming took off 4 bases at V and 6 bases at J, with 12 bases between the two ends. Looked up from germline, CDR1 is MNHEY and CDR2 is SVGAGI. The length of the CDR3 is 13 residues. CDR3 sequence (DNA): TGTGCCAGCAGTTCCTATCGGTCCTCTGAAGCTTTCTTT. Its protein product is CASSSYRSSEAFF.

This chain links TRBV7-9 with TRBJ2-1; 8 bases fit TRBD2. The trim removed 5 bases at V and 6 bases at J, leaving 9 bases unmatched. This CDR3 region has 15 residues. Germline V CDR1 and CDR2: SEHNR, FQNEAQ (reference sequence). The CDR3 DNA reads TGTGCCAGCAGCCCTCCCCAGCGGGGGATCAATGAGCAGTTCTTC. Translated: CASSPPQRGINEQFF.

CDR3 bases: TGCGCCAGCAGCCAAGAACGGTCTTTCTTTGGGAACACTGAAGCTTTCTTT. Translating it yields CASSQERSFFGNTEAFF. The chain joins TRBV4-3 to TRBJ1-1; D call uncertain. The V gene's germline CDR1 is LGHNA and CDR2 YSLEER. The length of the CDR3 is 17 residues. Between the trimmed V and J ends, which lost 0 bases and 1 base, there was a span of 15 bases.

The rearrangement joins TRBV5-6 to TRBJ1-2; D may be TRBD1 (5 bases). Germline loops: CDR1 SGHDT, CDR2 YYEEEE. This CDR3 has 14 amino acids. Trimming took off 6 bases at V and 4 bases at J, with 16 bases between the two ends. CDR3 nucleotides: TGTGCCAGCACCCGGTCCAGGGTGCCCTATGGCTACACCTTC. It yields the protein CASTRSRVPYGYTF.

In DNA form, the CDR3 reads TGTGCCAGCAGTTTATCGAGTAGGGGAGAGACCCAGTACTTC. Its protein is CASSLSSRGETQYF. This chain joins TRBV27 and TRBJ2-5; D may be TRBD1 (5 bases). Germline values: CDR1 MNHEY, CDR2 SMNVEV (reference sequence). The V end was cut by 0 bases, the J end by 4 bases, with 9 bases between. This CDR3 region has 14 residues.

A single count supports this clone. CDR3 nucleotide sequence: TGTGCCAGTAGTATAGTTGGGTTATTTCAGCCCCAGCATTTT. It codes for CASSIVGLFQPQHF. The V and J genes are TRBV19 and TRBJ1-5, with D uncertain. From germline, CDR1 is LNHDA and CDR2 SQIVND (reference sequence). This CDR3 contains 14 residues. V dropped 1 base and J dropped 6 bases, with 10 bases sitting between them.

The CDR3, as DNA: TGTGCCAGTAGTTCTTCGACTAGCGGGGGCACAGATACGCAGTATTTT. Protein product: CASSSSTSGGTDTQYF. The rearrangement joins TRBV19 to TRBJ2-3, with 11 bases aligning to TRBD2. Germline V gene data show CDR1 as LNHDA and CDR2 as SQIVND (reference sequence). The ends lost 5 bases at V and 1 base at J; junction bases unmatched: 5. The CDR3 length is 16 residues. The full variable domain, completed using reference TRBV19 and TRBJ2-3, is DGGITQSPKYLFRKEGQNVTLSCEQNLNHDAMYWYRQDPGQGLRLIYYSQIVNDFQKGDIAEGYSVSREKKESFPLTVTSAQKNPTAFYLCASSSSTSGGTDTQYFGPGTRLTVL.